This T cell receptor beta chain was captured by sequencing in a study of blood T cell repertoires in COVID-19. This table comes from immunoSEQ multiplex PCR, and its TCRdb copy is limited to in-frame clones, with some not included. The sample includes tens of thousands of clones, about nine tenths of them seen just once. Trimming took 4 bases from V and 0 from J; bases not matched to a gene: 9. CDR1 and CDR2 from the germline V gene are SGHRS and YFSETQ. This CDR3 comprises 17 residues. V gene TRBV5-1 combines with J gene TRBJ2-3; 9 bases line up with TRBD1. Sequenced sample: peripheral blood. The TCR comes from a male donor with acute or convalescent COVID-19. The chain's CDR3 is CASSTGTGKPSTDTQYF. In DNA, the CDR3 is TGCGCCAGCAGCACCGGGACAGGGAAACCTAGCACAGATACGCAGTATTTT.